This passage covers 11 T cell receptor beta chains from one sample sequenced in a study of blood T cell repertoires in COVID-19. Here immunoSEQ multiplex PCR was the method, and the copy in TCRdb shows in-frame clones only, minus some. The profile shows 250,000 to 400,000 clones, 85% to 90% of them singletons. Sequenced: peripheral blood. The receptors derive from a woman in her 30s with COVID-19, enrolled during active disease.

The chain has TRBV19 and TRBJ2-1; 13 bases are a match to TRBD2. The CDR3 spans 15 residues. V shed 10 bases and J 8 bases; nucleotides not matched to a gene: 11. Germline V gene data show CDR1 as LNHDA and CDR2 as SQIVND (reference sequence). CDR3 residues: CATATSGRSWDEQFF. CDR3 DNA: TGTGCCACTGCGACTAGCGGGAGGTCATGGGATGAGCAGTTCTTC.

The chain recombines TRBV28 with TRBJ2-2; the match to TRBD1 covers 7 bases. Germline CDR1 is MDHEN and CDR2 is SYDVKM. V was pared by 7 bases and J by 8 bases, with 13 bases of the junction left unmatched. This CDR3 has 15 amino acids. CDR3 coding DNA: TGTGCCAGCAAGACCTCGTCGACAGGGAAGGGGGAGCTGTTTTTT. Amino acids: CASKTSSTGKGELFF.

The chain is built from TRBV9 and TRBJ2-3; the D gene is possibly TRBD2 (5 bases). Germline CDR1 and CDR2: SGDLS and YYNGEE. The CDR3 spans 14 residues. V was cut by 4 bases and J by 0 bases, with 9 bases left in between. CDR3 bases: TGTGCCAGCAGCCCTCGGGGTAGCACAGATACGCAGTATTTT. As protein: CASSPRGSTDTQYF.

The chain joins TRBV5-4 to TRBJ2-7; 9 bases line up with TRBD1. Germline V gives CDR1 SGHNT, CDR2 YYREEE (reference sequence). J gave up 4 bases and V 2 bases, and 4 bases lay outside the gene matches. The CDR3 sequence is 14 residues long. The CDR3, as DNA: TGTGCCAGCAGCTTTGGGACAGGGTTATACGAGCAGTACTTC. Translated, it gives CASSFGTGLYEQYF.

The chain has TRBV30 and TRBJ1-1; D is perhaps TRBD1 (6 bases). There are 12 residues in the CDR3. The germline CDR1 and CDR2 sequences are GTSNPN and SVGIG (reference sequence). Trimming took off 4 bases at V and 13 bases at J, with 19 bases between the two ends. CDR3 nucleotide sequence: TGTGCCTGGAAACTCAGGGGCCCACTCGATTTCTTT. Residues: CAWKLRGPLDFF.

The gene calls are TRBV30 and TRBJ1-4; D gene ambiguous. The CDR3 loop spans 12 amino acids. The germline V gene has CDR1 GTSNPN and CDR2 SVGIG (reference sequence). The ends were cut back, 2 bases at V and 8 bases at J, with 9 bases in the middle. The chain's CDR3 is CAWSRGEEKLFF. The DNA for the CDR3 is TGTGCCTGGAGTCGCGGGGAAGAAAAACTGTTTTTT.

This clone was found once. The chain uses TRBV11-2 and TRBJ2-7; 7 nucleotides agree with TRBD1. The CDR3 contains 12 residues. The trim removed 4 bases at V and 10 bases at J, leaving 7 bases unmatched. Germline CDR1 is SGHAT and CDR2 is FQNNGV. This chain's CDR3 is CASSSYRGYQYF. The CDR3 DNA reads TGTGCCAGCAGCTCATACAGGGGTTACCAGTACTTC.

V and J are TRBV6-6 and TRBJ1-1; a possible D gene is TRBD1 (6 bases). Trimming removed 7 bases at V and 11 bases at J, with 26 bases between. Germline CDR1 is MNHNY and CDR2 is SVGAGI (reference sequence). The CDR3 totals 15 residues. CDR3 residues: CASTNGLQGPLGAFF. The CDR3 nucleotides read TGTGCCAGCACTAACGGATTACAGGGCCCCTTGGGGGCTTTCTTT.

This chain connects TRBV30 to TRBJ2-2; 8 bases match TRBD2. Germline V gives CDR1 GTSNPN, CDR2 SVGIG (reference sequence). The CDR3 is 14 amino acids. V gave up 5 bases and J gave up 5 bases; unmatched junction bases: 7. The CDR3, as DNA: TGTGCCTGGGTTAGCGGGAAGGGAACCGGGGAGCTGTTTTTT. Its translation is CAWVSGKGTGELFF.

The V and J genes are TRBV6-2 or TRBV6-3 and TRBJ1-5; D may be TRBD1 (5 bases). The germline V gene encodes CDR1 MNHEY and CDR2 SVGEGT. The CDR3 is 15 amino acids. V lost 5 bases and J lost 2, with 13 bases in between. Here the CDR3 reads CASSQQVIGNQPQHF. In DNA form, the CDR3 reads TGTGCCAGCAGTCAACAGGTTATTGGCAATCAGCCCCAGCATTTT.

V is TRBV11-2 and J is TRBJ1-1, with TRBD1 identical over 7 bases. This CDR3 spans 15 amino acids. The trim removed 5 bases at V and 5 bases at J, leaving 11 bases unmatched. The germline CDR1 and CDR2 sequences are SGHAT and FQNNGV. The chain's CDR3 is CASSPDRQGKTEAFF. The CDR3 nucleotides read TGTGCCAGCAGCCCCGACAGACAGGGTAAGACTGAAGCTTTCTTT.